The 5 T cell receptor beta chains below come from one sample, sequenced in a study of beta chain features in type 1 diabetes. Their recognized antigens are unknown. The investigators reverse transcribed all of the isolated RNA, so they sequenced expressed TCRB transcripts. Measured with immunoSEQ multiplex PCR; TCRdb has only the in-frame clones, and not every one. The sample records about 250,000 clones, under 13% being singletons. Points from the study as a whole: Shortening of TCRB CDR3s, moderate but significant, appeared in all four CD4+ subsets of Type 1 diabetes patients.

The sample comprised naive CD4+ T cells from blood. The receptors derive from a man under 40 with type 1 diabetes.

The chain is built from TRBV5-8 and TRBJ2-5, with a tentative D call TRBD2 (6 bases). V shed 4 bases and J shed 4 bases, with 14 bases lying between them. The germline gives CDR1 SGHTS, CDR2 YDEGEE. The CDR3 is 14 amino acids. The CDR3 loop reads CASSLSGYAETQYF. For the CDR3, the DNA is TGTGCCAGCAGCCTTAGCGGCTACGCAGAGACCCAGTACTTC.

This clone was found a few times. This chain uses TRBV5-1 with TRBJ1-2, with 8 bases fitting TRBD1. Germline CDR1 is SGHRS and CDR2 is YFSETQ. V lost 2 bases to trimming and J lost 6 bases; unmatched junction nucleotides: 9. The length of the CDR3 is 15 residues. CDR3 amino acids: CASSLATLQGDGYTF. CDR3 DNA: TGCGCCAGCAGCTTAGCGACATTACAGGGGGATGGCTACACCTTC.

This clone was seen a few times. The chain employs TRBV4-2 and TRBJ1-2, with D possibly matching TRBD1 (6 bases). V lost 4 bases and J lost 0, with 15 bases in between. This CDR3 has 16 amino acids. CDR1 is LGHNA, CDR2 YNFKEQ, per germline. The CDR3 sequence is CASSPETGRANYGYTF. CDR3 in DNA: TGTGCCAGCAGCCCAGAGACAGGACGTGCTAACTATGGCTACACCTTC.

This clone has only a few counts. The rearrangement links TRBV19 to TRBJ1-1; D not resolved. V was pared by 3 bases and J by 0 bases, with 8 bases between. The CDR3 is 14 residues long. Germline V gene lookup returns CDR1 LNHDA and CDR2 SQIVND (reference sequence). The DNA for the CDR3 is TGTGCCAGTAGTATTCCCCAGATGAACACTGAAGCTTTCTTT. This codes for CASSIPQMNTEAFF.

There are a few counts of this clone. The rearrangement joins TRBV7-9 to TRBJ1-2; 10 nucleotides line up with TRBD1. Germline CDR1 reads SEHNR; CDR2 reads FQNEAQ (reference sequence). The junction had 17 bases not matched to a gene; V was cut back by 5 bases and J by 8 bases. This CDR3 has 17 amino acids. The CDR3 loop is CASSRWTGGTTQKGYTF. The DNA for the CDR3 is TGTGCCAGCAGCCGATGGACAGGGGGTACTACGCAGAAGGGCTACACCTTC.